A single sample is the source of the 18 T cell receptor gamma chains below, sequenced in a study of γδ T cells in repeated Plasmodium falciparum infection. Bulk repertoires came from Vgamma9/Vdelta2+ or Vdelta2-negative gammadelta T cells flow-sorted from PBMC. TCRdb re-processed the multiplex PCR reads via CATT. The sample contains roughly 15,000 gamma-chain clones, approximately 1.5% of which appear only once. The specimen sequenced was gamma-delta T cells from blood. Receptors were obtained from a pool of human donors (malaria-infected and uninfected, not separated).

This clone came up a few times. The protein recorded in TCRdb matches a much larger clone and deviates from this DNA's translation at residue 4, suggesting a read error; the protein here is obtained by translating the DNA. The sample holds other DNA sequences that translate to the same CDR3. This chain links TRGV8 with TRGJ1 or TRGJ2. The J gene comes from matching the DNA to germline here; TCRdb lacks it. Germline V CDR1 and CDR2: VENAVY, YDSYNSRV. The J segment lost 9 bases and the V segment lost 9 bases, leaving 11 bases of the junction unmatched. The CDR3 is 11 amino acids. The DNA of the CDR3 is TGTGCCACCCGGGCCTTGGTTAAGAAACTCTTT. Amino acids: CATRALVKKLF.

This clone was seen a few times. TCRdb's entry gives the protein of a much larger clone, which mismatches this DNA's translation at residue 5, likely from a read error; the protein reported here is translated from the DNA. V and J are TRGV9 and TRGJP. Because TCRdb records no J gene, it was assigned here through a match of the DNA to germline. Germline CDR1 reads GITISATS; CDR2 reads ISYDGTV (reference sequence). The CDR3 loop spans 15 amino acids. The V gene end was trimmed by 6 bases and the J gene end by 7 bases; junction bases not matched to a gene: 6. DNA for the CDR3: TGTGCCTTGTGGAGAAACGAGTTGGGCAAAAAAATCAAGGTATTT. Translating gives CALWRNELGKKIKVF.

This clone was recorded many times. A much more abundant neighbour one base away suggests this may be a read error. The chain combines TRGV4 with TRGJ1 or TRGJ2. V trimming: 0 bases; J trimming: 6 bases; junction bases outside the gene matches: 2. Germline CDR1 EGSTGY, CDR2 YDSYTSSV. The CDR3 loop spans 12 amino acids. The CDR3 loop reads CATWDGPYKKLF. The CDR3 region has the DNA TGTGCCACCTGGGATGGGCCTTATAAGAAACTCTTT.

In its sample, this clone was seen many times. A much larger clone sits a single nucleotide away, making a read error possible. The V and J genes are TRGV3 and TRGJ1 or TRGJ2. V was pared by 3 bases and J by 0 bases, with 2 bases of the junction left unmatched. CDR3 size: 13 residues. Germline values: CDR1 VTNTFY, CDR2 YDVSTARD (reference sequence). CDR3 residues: CATWDLNYYKKLF. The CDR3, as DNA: TGTGCCACCTGGGACTTGAATTATTATAAGAAACTCTTT.

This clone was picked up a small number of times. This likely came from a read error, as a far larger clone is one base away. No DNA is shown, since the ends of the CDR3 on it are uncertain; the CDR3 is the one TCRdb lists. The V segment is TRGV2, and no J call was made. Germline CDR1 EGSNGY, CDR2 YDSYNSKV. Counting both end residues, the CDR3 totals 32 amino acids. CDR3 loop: CATWDGPIGIRNSLAVEQHWLSQVSIGRIQHF.

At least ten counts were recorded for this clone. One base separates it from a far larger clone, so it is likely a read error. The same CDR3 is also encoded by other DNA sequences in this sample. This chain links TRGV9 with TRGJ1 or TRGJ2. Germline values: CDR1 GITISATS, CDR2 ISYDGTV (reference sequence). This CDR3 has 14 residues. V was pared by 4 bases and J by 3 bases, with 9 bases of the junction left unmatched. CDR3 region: CALWEAHPYYKKLF. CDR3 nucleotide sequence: TGTGCCTTGTGGGAAGCCCACCCTTATTATAAGAAACTCTTT.

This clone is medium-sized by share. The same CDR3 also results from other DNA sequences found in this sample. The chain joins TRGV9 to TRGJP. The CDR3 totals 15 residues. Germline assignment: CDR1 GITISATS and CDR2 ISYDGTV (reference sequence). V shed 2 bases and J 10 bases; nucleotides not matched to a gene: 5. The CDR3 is CALWEAYLGKKIKVF. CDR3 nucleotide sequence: TGTGCCTTGTGGGAGGCCTATTTGGGCAAAAAAATCAAGGTATTT.

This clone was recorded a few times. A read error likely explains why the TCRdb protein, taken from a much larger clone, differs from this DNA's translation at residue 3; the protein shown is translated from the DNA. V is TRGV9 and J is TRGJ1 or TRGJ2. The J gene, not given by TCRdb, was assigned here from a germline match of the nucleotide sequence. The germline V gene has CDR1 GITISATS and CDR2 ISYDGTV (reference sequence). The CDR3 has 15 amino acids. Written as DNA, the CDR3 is TGTGCCTCGTGGGAGGCGCCATCATTTTATTATAAGAAACTCTTT. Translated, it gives CASWEAPSFYYKKLF.

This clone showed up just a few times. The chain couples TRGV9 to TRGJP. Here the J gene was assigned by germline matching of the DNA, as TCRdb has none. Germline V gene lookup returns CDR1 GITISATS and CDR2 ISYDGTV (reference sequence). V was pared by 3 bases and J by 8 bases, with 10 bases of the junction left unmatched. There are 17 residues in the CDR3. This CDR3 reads CALWETSGKLGKKIKVF. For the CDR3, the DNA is TGTGCCTTGTGGGAGACGTCTGGCAAGTTGGGCAAAAAAATCAAGGTATTT.

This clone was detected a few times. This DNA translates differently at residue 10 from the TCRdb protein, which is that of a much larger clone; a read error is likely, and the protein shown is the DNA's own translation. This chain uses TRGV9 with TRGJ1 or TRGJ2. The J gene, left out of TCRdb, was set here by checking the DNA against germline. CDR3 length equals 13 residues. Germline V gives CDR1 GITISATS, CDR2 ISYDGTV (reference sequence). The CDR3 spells CALWEVGSYRKLF. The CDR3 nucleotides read TGTGCCTTGTGGGAGGTTGGTTCCTATAGGAAACTCTTT.

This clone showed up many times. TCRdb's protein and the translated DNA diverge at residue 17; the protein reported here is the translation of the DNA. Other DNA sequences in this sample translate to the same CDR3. In DNA form, the CDR3 reads TGTGCCTTGTGGGTGGTCCGCGGTCCACTAGAGTTGGGCAAAAAAATCAGGGTATTT. Amino acid sequence: CALWVVRGPLELGKKIRVF. Called V gene: TRGV9; the J gene was not called. The V gene's germline CDR1 is GITISATS and CDR2 ISYDGTV (reference sequence). This CDR3 comprises 19 residues.

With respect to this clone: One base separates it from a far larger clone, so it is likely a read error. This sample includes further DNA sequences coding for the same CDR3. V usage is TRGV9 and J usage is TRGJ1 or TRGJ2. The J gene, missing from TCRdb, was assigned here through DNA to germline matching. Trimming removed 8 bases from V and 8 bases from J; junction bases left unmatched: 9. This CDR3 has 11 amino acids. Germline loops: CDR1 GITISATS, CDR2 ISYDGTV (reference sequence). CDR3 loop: CALSKRHKKLF. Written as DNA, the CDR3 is TGTGCCTTGTCAAAAAGGCATAAGAAACTCTTT.

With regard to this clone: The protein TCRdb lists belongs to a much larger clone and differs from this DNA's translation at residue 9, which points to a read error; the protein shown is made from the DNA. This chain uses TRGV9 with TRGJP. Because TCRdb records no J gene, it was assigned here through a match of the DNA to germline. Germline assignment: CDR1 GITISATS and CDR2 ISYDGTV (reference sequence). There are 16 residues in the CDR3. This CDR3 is CALWEGDESGKKIKVF. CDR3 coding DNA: TGTGCCTTGTGGGAGGGCGATGAGTCGGGCAAAAAAATCAAGGTATTT.

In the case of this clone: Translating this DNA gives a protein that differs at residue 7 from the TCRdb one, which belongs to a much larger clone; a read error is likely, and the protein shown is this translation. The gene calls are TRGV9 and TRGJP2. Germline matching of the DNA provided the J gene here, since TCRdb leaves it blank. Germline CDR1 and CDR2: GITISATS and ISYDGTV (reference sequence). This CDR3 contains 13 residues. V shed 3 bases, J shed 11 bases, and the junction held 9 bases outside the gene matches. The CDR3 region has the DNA TGTGCCTTGTGGGAGCCGAGGATATGGATCAAGACGTTT. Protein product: CALWEPRIWIKTF.

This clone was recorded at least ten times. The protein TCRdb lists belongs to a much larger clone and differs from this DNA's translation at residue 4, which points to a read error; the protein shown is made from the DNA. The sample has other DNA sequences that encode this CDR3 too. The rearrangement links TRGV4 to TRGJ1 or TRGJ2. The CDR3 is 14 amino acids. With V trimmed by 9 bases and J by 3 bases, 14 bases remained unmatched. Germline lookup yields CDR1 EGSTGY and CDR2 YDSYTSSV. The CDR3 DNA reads TGTGCCACCCGGGTCCCACGCCCTTATTATAAGAAACTCTTT. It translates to CATRVPRPYYKKLF.

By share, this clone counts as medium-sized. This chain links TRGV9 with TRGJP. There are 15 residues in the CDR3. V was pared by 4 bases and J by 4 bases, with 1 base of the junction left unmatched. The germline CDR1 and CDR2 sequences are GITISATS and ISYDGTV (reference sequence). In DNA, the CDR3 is TGTGCCTTGTGGGACCAAGAGTTGGGCAAAAAAATCAAGGTATTT. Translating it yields CALWDQELGKKIKVF.

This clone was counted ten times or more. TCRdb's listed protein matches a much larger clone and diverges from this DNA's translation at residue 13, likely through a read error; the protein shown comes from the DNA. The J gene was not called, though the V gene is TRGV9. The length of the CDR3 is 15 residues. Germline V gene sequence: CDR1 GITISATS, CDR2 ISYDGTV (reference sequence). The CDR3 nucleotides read TGTGCCTTGTGGGAAGTCGAGTTGGGCAAAAAAATCAGGGTATTT. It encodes CALWEVELGKKIRVF.

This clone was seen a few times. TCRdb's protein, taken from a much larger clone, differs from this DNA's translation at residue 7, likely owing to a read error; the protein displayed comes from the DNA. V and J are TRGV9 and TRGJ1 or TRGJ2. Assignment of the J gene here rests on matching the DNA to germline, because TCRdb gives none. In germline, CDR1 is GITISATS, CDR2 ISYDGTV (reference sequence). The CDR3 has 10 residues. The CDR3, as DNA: TGTGCCTTAAATTATTATAGGAAACTCTTT. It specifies CALNYYRKLF.